Included here is one T cell receptor beta chain sequence, with context. Its matching antigen is unknown. This record belongs to a study of shared clonotypes between healthy human individuals. Study findings and constraints: Non-shared clonotypes were found to have lower generation probabilities than the clonotypes that were shared by all four of the sorted-subset donors.

Sequenced by immunoSEQ multiplex PCR; TCRdb stores in-frame clones only, minus some. Altogether around 1.6 million clones are present, around 98% being singletons, with the ten largest covering less than 0.55%. The CD4+ fraction was divided into a CD45RA+ naive subset and a CD45RA-negative memory subset. The specimen sequenced was naive CD4+ T cells sorted from blood. As to subset: CD45RA+ positively selected. The TCR comes from a man in his thirties or forties in good health.

In nucleotides, the CDR3 is TGTGCCATCAGTGAACTAGCGGCCTACAATGAGCAGTTCTTC. It encodes CAISELAAYNEQFF. This sequence joins TRBV10-3 and TRBJ2-1, with 8 positions matching TRBD2. Losses at the gene ends were 3 bases for V and 2 bases for J; bases not matched to a gene: 0. In germline, CDR1 is ENHRY, CDR2 SYGVKD. The CDR3 is 14 residues long.